The rows below give T cell receptor beta chains drawn from one sample of a study of regulatory T cells in long-lasting Graves disease. MiXCR, applied by TCRdb to the multiplex PCR reads, yields one record per CDR3 protein. The table lists 500,000 to 800,000 distinct CDR3 sequences, 25% to 35% of them singletons, with 40% to 50% in the top ten. Sequences were derived from peripheral blood mononuclear cells (PBMCs), sampled when the disease was refractory, from a patient treated with antithyroid drugs. These receptors were taken from a female donor with Graves disease. The CDR3 runs from the conserved cysteine through the conserved F or W. Each record gives: V gene, J gene, clone size, CDR3 protein. Only part of the rows carry a size: once, few, many, or a class if the clone is expanded.

V gene: TRBV20-1
J gene: TRBJ1-1
clone size: -
CDR3 protein: CSARDPGTMSSAFF

V gene: TRBV20-1
J gene: TRBJ1-5
clone size: -
CDR3 protein: CSARSSQGAQQPQHF

V gene: TRBV6-1
J gene: TRBJ2-7
clone size: many
CDR3 protein: CASSPRTGSLHEQYF

V gene: TRBV7-3
J gene: TRBJ2-7
clone size: few
CDR3 protein: CASSLNGWGQGVYEQYF

V gene: TRBV27
J gene: TRBJ1-2
clone size: few
CDR3 protein: CASSPTYRVDYGYTF

V gene: TRBV7-2
J gene: TRBJ1-2
clone size: -
CDR3 protein: CASRVPGPAVDKGYTF

V gene: TRBV24-1
J gene: TRBJ2-5
clone size: -
CDR3 protein: CATTGLADRQETQYF

V gene: TRBV28
J gene: TRBJ1-3
clone size: few
CDR3 protein: CASSGDRGETISGNTIYF

V gene: TRBV18
J gene: TRBJ1-6
clone size: -
CDR3 protein: CASSVDRTNNSPLHF

V gene: TRBV9
J gene: TRBJ1-2
clone size: -
CDR3 protein: CASSVALELLLGGYTF

V gene: TRBV7-9
J gene: TRBJ2-1
clone size: -
CDR3 protein: CACGNEQFF

V gene: TRBV20-1
J gene: TRBJ1-4
clone size: -
CDR3 protein: CSASETTGATNEKLFF

V gene: TRBV6-2/TRBV6-3
J gene: TRBJ1-4
clone size: few
CDR3 protein: CASSYGPNEKLFF

V gene: TRBV28
J gene: TRBJ1-2
clone size: -
CDR3 protein: CASSLSPDGYTF

V gene: TRBV6-1
J gene: TRBJ1-4
clone size: -
CDR3 protein: CASNSGTSKLFF

V gene: TRBV11-3
J gene: TRBJ2-5
clone size: -
CDR3 protein: CASSFSFGSIQYF

V gene: TRBV12-3/TRBV12-4
J gene: TRBJ1-2
clone size: many
CDR3 protein: CASSLAGGHGYTF

V gene: TRBV30
J gene: TRBJ1-1
clone size: -
CDR3 protein: CAWNPTENTEAFF

V gene: TRBV6-1
J gene: TRBJ1-4
clone size: -
CDR3 protein: CASRAVAANEKLFF

V gene: TRBV11-2
J gene: TRBJ2-7
clone size: -
CDR3 protein: CASSPTLPGIFREQYF

V gene: TRBV5-1
J gene: TRBJ2-7
clone size: few
CDR3 protein: CASSLWPSDEQYF

V gene: TRBV29-1
J gene: TRBJ2-7
clone size: -
CDR3 protein: CSAVVWTGGSYEQYF

V gene: TRBV7-9
J gene: TRBJ1-1
clone size: few
CDR3 protein: CASSLVPQVNTEAFF

V gene: TRBV27
J gene: TRBJ2-5
clone size: -
CDR3 protein: CASSSSGGTQETQYF

V gene: TRBV7-8
J gene: TRBJ1-1
clone size: many
CDR3 protein: CASSLGDRARVTEAFF

V gene: TRBV11-2
J gene: TRBJ1-6
clone size: few
CDR3 protein: CASSLEGGRDSPLHF

V gene: TRBV20-1
J gene: TRBJ2-3
clone size: -
CDR3 protein: CSARGRDSHRPDTQYF

V gene: TRBV10-3
J gene: TRBJ2-7
clone size: -
CDR3 protein: CAISDRQGSYEQYF

V gene: TRBV5-1
J gene: TRBJ2-7
clone size: -
CDR3 protein: CASCGLGSYEQYF

V gene: TRBV28
J gene: TRBJ2-7
clone size: many
CDR3 protein: CASSLSSSGNSVPGYF

V gene: TRBV11-2
J gene: TRBJ2-7
clone size: -
CDR3 protein: CASSPRIDRVIYEQYF

V gene: TRBV12-3/TRBV12-4
J gene: TRBJ1-3
clone size: few
CDR3 protein: CASSLRAGSSGNTIYF

V gene: TRBV2
J gene: TRBJ1-6
clone size: few
CDR3 protein: CASRDIRQGSFSPLHF

V gene: TRBV6-4
J gene: TRBJ2-2
clone size: few
CDR3 protein: CASNPKGSGSVNTGELFF

V gene: TRBV6-9
J gene: TRBJ1-4
clone size: few
CDR3 protein: CASSYSPGGEKLFF

V gene: TRBV6-2/TRBV6-3
J gene: TRBJ2-7
clone size: many
CDR3 protein: CASSPEDGYEQYF

V gene: TRBV6-1
J gene: TRBJ1-5
clone size: -
CDR3 protein: CASSDPFSNQPQHF

V gene: TRBV18
J gene: TRBJ1-1
clone size: -
CDR3 protein: CASSQGQGGNTEAFF

V gene: TRBV7-2
J gene: TRBJ2-1
clone size: -
CDR3 protein: CASSFQDDRFDEQFF

V gene: TRBV6-2/TRBV6-3
J gene: TRBJ1-1
clone size: -
CDR3 protein: CGAGHRMNTEAFF

V gene: TRBV11-2
J gene: TRBJ2-7
clone size: -
CDR3 protein: CASRRPGTGYYEQYF

V gene: TRBV12-3/TRBV12-4
J gene: TRBJ1-1
clone size: -
CDR3 protein: CASSSIGQTRGRREAFF

V gene: TRBV30
J gene: TRBJ1-2
clone size: few
CDR3 protein: CAWSQPRGRYTF

V gene: TRBV20-1
J gene: TRBJ1-3
clone size: once
CDR3 protein: CSARAQLSGYQGNTIYF

V gene: TRBV20-1
J gene: TRBJ2-7
clone size: few
CDR3 protein: CSATGTISYEQYF

V gene: TRBV6-1
J gene: TRBJ1-2
clone size: -
CDR3 protein: CASSAQGSTNYGYTF

V gene: TRBV12-3/TRBV12-4
J gene: TRBJ2-7
clone size: few
CDR3 protein: CASSLVFPRLAGAYEQYF

V gene: TRBV3-1
J gene: TRBJ1-1
clone size: few
CDR3 protein: CASARGTEAFF

V gene: TRBV20-1
J gene: TRBJ1-1
clone size: -
CDR3 protein: CSASSGRTVEAFF

V gene: TRBV3-1
J gene: TRBJ1-6
clone size: -
CDR3 protein: CASSQEERNSPLHF

V gene: TRBV24-1
J gene: TRBJ2-5
clone size: many
CDR3 protein: CATSEGGFQETQYF

V gene: TRBV12-3/TRBV12-4
J gene: TRBJ1-1
clone size: -
CDR3 protein: CASVPPGGWTEAFF

V gene: TRBV6-1
J gene: TRBJ1-3
clone size: -
CDR3 protein: CASTQAVNAGNTIYF

V gene: TRBV2
J gene: TRBJ2-1
clone size: once
CDR3 protein: CASSTQTGVLNEQFF

V gene: TRBV11-2
J gene: TRBJ1-4
clone size: -
CDR3 protein: CASSLPGSEKLFF

V gene: TRBV5-1
J gene: TRBJ2-2
clone size: few
CDR3 protein: CASSLVPRDRNTGELFF